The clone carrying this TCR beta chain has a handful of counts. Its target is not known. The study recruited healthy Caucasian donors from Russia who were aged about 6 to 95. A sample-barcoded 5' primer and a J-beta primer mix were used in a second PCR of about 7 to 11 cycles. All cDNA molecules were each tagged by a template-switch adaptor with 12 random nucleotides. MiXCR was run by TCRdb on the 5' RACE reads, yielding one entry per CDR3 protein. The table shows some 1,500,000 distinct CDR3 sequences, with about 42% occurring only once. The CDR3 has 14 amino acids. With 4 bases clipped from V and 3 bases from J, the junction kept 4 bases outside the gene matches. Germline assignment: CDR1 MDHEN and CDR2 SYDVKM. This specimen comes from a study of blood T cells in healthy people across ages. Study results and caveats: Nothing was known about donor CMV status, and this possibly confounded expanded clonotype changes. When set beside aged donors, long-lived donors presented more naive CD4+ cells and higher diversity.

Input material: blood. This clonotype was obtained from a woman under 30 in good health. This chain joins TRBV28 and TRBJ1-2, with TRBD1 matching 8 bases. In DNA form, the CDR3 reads TGTGCCAGCAGTTCCCCGGACAGGGACTATGGCTACACCTTC. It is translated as CASSSPDRDYGYTF.